What follows are 12 T cell receptor beta chains derived from one specimen sequenced in a study of early T cells in non-severe SARS-CoV-2 infection. TCRdb ran MiXCR on the 5' RACE reads and lists one entry per CDR3 protein. The sample contains tens of thousands of distinct CDR3 sequences, 5.5% to 7.5% of which appear only once. Sequencing was performed on whole blood. These receptors were collected from an adult who was a healthcare worker with PCR-confirmed SARS-CoV-2 infection or an uninfected control (not recorded which).

J is TRBJ2-3 and V is TRBV7-3; D remains ambiguous. Germline assignment: CDR1 SGHTA and CDR2 FQGTGA. The CDR3 extends over 13 amino acids. Trimming shortened V by 4 bases and J by 2 bases, and 7 bases separated the two germline ends. CDR3 residues: CASSYDSTDTQYF. For the CDR3, the DNA is TGTGCCAGCAGCTACGACTCCACAGATACGCAGTATTTT.

The chain uses TRBV7-9 and TRBJ2-1; 9 bases map to TRBD1. V lost 4 bases, J lost 4 bases, and 5 bases stayed unmatched. Germline assignment: CDR1 SEHNR and CDR2 FQNEAQ (reference sequence). The CDR3 runs to 15 residues. CDR3 sequence reads: CASSWRQGVYNEQFF. DNA for the CDR3: TGTGCCAGCAGCTGGCGACAGGGGGTTTACAATGAGCAGTTCTTC.

The J gene is TRBJ2-7, the V gene TRBV20-1; 7 bases are a match to TRBD2. Germline V gene lookup returns CDR1 DFQATT and CDR2 SNEGSKA (reference sequence). This CDR3 is 15 amino acids long. V was pared by 0 bases and J by 0 bases, with 5 bases of the junction left unmatched. DNA for the CDR3: TGCAGTGCTAGAGATCGGGCTAGCGGCTCCTACGAGCAGTACTTC. Protein sequence: CSARDRASGSYEQYF.

This clonotype was picked up many times. This chain connects TRBV28 to TRBJ1-1; D not certain. The CDR3 totals 13 residues. Germline lookup yields CDR1 MDHEN and CDR2 SYDVKM. Trimming took off 2 bases at V and 6 bases at J, with 10 bases between the two ends. CDR3: CASSLLRLSEAFF. The CDR3 nucleotides read TGTGCCAGCAGTTTACTCAGACTCTCTGAAGCTTTCTTT.

This clonotype was seen a few times. The chain uses TRBV28 and TRBJ1-3; D gene ambiguous. Germline V gives CDR1 MDHEN, CDR2 SYDVKM. V lost 4 bases to trimming and J lost 0 bases, with 7 bases between them. The CDR3 extends over 14 amino acids. The CDR3 DNA sequence: TGTGCCAGCAGTTCCACGGGCTCTGGAAACACCATATATTTT. This encodes CASSSTGSGNTIYF.

Here the CDR3 DNA reads TGTGCCAGCAACCTGATATCGAAGGATCGAGATACGCAGTATTTT. Its translation is CASNLISKDRDTQYF. The chain combines TRBV5-6 with TRBJ2-3; no clear D gene. The germline CDR1 and CDR2 sequences are SGHDT and YYEEEE. The CDR3 contains 15 residues. V lost 6 bases and J 5 bases, leaving 19 bases between the germline ends.

In its sample, this clonotype was seen a few times. The gene calls are TRBV28 and TRBJ1-1; D unclear. CDR1 is MDHEN, CDR2 SYDVKM, per germline. The CDR3 contains 10 residues. The V and J ends lost 7 bases and 8 bases respectively, with 8 bases between them. The chain's CDR3 is CASMAQEAFF. For the CDR3, the DNA is TGTGCCAGCATGGCGCAGGAAGCTTTCTTT.

This chain uses TRBV25-1 with TRBJ2-7; tentatively, D is TRBD1 or TRBD2 (5 bases each). Trimming shortened V by 10 bases and J by 6 bases, and 22 bases separated the two germline ends. The germline V gene has CDR1 MGHDK and CDR2 SYGVNS. This CDR3 has 14 amino acids. The CDR3 region has the DNA TGTGCCACCTCCCCCCAGTGGGGGAGCAGCGAGCAGTACTTC. Protein: CATSPQWGSSEQYF.

This clonotype was counted only a few times. The CDR3 nucleotides read TGTGCCAGCAGCGAGACAGGCCCGATGGGCACTGAAGCTTTCTTT. It translates to CASSETGPMGTEAFF. This chain uses TRBV6-1 with TRBJ1-1; D might be TRBD1 (6 bases). The CDR3 totals 15 residues. Germline-derived CDR1 and CDR2 are MNHNS and SASEGT. V was trimmed by 6 bases and J by 4 bases, leaving 18 bases between them.

The genes are TRBV28 and TRBJ2-7, with D possibly being TRBD1 or TRBD2 (5 bases each). V dropped 6 bases and J dropped 4 bases, with 16 bases sitting between them. The CDR3 consists of 14 residues. Germline CDR1 MDHEN, CDR2 SYDVKM. The CDR3 loop is CASSLVGESYEQYF. CDR3 DNA: TGTGCCAGCAGCCTGGTGGGGGAGTCGTACGAGCAGTACTTC.

The chain employs TRBV7-8 and TRBJ1-2; a possible D gene is TRBD1 (5 bases). The V end was cut by 3 bases, the J end by 8 bases, with 13 bases between. The CDR3 length is 13 residues. CDR1 is SGHVS and CDR2 is FQNEAQ in the germline V gene. Here the CDR3 DNA reads TGTGCCAGCAGCTTGGGGGGGACGGACGGCTACACCTTC. Protein sequence: CASSLGGTDGYTF.

The gene calls are TRBV6-5 and TRBJ1-2, with a possible D match to TRBD1 (6 bases). The germline CDR1 and CDR2 sequences are MNHEY and SVGAGI. V gave up 8 bases and J gave up 2 bases, with 15 bases separating them. The CDR3 spans 14 residues. In nucleotides, the CDR3 is TGTGCCAGCGCAGCCAACAGGGCCAACTATGGCTACACCTTC. Translation gives CASAANRANYGYTF.